This TCR beta chain is from a study of shared clonotypes between healthy human individuals. Findings and caveats of the study: Sample collection involved blood only; tissue repertoires are likely different.

Clones were read by immunoSEQ multiplex PCR, and TCRdb kept only the in-frame ones, dropping some. This sample has around 2,100,000 clones, with about 95% found just once. V was pared by 5 bases and J by 9 bases, with 20 bases between. The CDR3 loop spans 15 amino acids. Germline CDR1 is SGHTA and CDR2 is FQGNSA. Terminally differentiated effector memory CD45RA+ cells were left out of the naive CD8 fraction, which was CD45RO-negative and positively selected for CCR7. Comments on this clone: Its specificity is unknown.

This receptor was obtained from a man between 18 and 29 years old in good health. The chain uses TRBV7-2 and TRBJ2-1; D is perhaps TRBD2 (6 bases). Sequencing was performed on naive CD8+ T cells sorted from blood. The CDR3 sequence is CASSPGPSWRGEQFF. CDR3 DNA: TGTGCCAGCAGCCCCGGGCCAAGCTGGAGGGGTGAGCAGTTCTTC.